The sequence of this T cell receptor beta chain was determined in a study of shared T cell receptors in the human thymus. This table comes from immunoSEQ multiplex PCR, and its TCRdb copy is limited to in-frame clones, with some not included. The sample lists hundreds of thousands of clones, more than 85% occurring once. The V segment lost 5 bases and the J segment 4 bases; nucleotides outside the gene matches: 1. The V gene's germline CDR1 is WNHNN and CDR2 SYGVQD (reference sequence). The CDR3 spans 14 residues. Source material: thymocytes. The chain links TRBV10-1 to TRBJ2-1; the match to TRBD2 covers 11 bases. The clonotype was recovered from a human donor. The CDR3 nucleotides read TGCGCCAGCAGTAGACTAGCGGGATACAATGAGCAGTTCTTC. Translating it yields CASSRLAGYNEQFF.